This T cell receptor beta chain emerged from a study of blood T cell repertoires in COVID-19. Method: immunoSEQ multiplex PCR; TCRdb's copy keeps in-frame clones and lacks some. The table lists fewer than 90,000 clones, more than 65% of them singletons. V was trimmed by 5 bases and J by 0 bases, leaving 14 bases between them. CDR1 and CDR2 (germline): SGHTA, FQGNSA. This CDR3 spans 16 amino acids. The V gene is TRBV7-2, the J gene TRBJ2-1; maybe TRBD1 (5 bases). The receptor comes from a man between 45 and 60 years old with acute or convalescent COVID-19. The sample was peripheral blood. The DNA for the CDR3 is TGTGCCAGCAGCCGCCTACCTAGGGGCTCCTACAATGAGCAGTTCTTC. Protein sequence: CASSRLPRGSYNEQFF.